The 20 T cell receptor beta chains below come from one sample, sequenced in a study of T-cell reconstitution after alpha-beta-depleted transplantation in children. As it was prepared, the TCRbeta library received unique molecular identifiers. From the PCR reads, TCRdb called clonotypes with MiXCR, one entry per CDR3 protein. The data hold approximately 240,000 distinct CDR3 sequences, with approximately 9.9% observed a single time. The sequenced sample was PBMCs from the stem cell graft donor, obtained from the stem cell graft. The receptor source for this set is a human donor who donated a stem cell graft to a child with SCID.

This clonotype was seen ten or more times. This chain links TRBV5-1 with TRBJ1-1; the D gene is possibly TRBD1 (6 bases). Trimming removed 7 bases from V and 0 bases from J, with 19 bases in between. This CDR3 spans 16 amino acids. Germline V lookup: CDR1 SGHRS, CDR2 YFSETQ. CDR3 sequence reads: CASRNWAGDMNTEAFF. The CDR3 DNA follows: TGCGCCAGCCGTAATTGGGCAGGGGATATGAACACTGAAGCTTTCTTT.

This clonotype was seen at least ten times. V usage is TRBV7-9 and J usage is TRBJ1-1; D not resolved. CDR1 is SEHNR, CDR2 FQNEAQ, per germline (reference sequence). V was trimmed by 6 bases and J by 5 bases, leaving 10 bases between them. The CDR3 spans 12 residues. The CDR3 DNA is TGTGCCAGCAGGTTCGGGCCAACTGAAGCTTTCTTT. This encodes CASRFGPTEAFF.

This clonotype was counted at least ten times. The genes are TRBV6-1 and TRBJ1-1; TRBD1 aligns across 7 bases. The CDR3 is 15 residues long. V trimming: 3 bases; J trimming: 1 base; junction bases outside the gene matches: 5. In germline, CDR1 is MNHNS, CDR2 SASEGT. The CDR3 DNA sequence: TGTGCCAGCAGTGACCAGGGGGATCCGAACACTGAAGCTTTCTTT. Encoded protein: CASSDQGDPNTEAFF.

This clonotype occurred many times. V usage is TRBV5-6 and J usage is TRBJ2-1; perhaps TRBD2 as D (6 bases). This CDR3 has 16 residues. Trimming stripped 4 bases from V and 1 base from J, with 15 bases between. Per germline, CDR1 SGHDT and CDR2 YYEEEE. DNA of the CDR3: TGTGCCAGCAGCCTAACCTATAGCGGATCCTACAATGAGCAGTTCTTC. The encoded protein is CASSLTYSGSYNEQFF.

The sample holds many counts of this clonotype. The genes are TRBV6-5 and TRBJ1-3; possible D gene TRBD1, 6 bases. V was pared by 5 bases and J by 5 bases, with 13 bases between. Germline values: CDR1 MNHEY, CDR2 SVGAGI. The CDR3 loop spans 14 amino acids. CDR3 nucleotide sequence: TGTGCCAGCAGTCCCCGGGACATTCGAAACACCATATATTTT. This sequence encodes CASSPRDIRNTIYF.

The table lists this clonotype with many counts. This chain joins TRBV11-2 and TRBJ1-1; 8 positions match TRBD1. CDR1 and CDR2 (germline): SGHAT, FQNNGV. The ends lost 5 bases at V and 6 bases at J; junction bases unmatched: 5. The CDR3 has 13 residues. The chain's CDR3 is CASSLWTGPEAFF. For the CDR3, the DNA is TGTGCCAGCAGCCTATGGACAGGGCCTGAAGCTTTCTTT.

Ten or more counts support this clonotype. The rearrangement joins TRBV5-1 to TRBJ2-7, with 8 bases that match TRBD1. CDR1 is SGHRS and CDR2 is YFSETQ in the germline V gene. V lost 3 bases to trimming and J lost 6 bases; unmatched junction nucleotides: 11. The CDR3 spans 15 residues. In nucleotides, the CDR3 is TGCGCCAGCAGCTACGGCGACAGGGGTTTCTCCGAGCAGTACTTC. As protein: CASSYGDRGFSEQYF.

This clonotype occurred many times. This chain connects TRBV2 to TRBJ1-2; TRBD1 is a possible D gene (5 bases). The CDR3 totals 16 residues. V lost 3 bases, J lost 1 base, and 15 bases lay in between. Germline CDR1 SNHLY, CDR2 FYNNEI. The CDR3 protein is CASSEVSEGVNYGYTF. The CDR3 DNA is TGTGCCAGCAGTGAGGTCTCAGAAGGGGTTAACTATGGCTACACCTTC.

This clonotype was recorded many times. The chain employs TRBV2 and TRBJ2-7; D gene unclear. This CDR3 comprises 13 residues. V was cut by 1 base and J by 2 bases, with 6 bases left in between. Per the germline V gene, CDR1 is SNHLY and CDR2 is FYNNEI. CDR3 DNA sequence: TGTGCCAGCAGTGAAGACCTTCCCTACGAGCAGTACTTC. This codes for CASSEDLPYEQYF.

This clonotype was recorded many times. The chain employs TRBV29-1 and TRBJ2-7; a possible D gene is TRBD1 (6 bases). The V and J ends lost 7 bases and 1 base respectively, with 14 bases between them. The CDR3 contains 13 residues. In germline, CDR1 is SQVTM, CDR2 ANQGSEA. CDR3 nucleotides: TGCAGCGCGAGGGGGATCGGTTCCTACGAGCAGTACTTC. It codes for CSARGIGSYEQYF.

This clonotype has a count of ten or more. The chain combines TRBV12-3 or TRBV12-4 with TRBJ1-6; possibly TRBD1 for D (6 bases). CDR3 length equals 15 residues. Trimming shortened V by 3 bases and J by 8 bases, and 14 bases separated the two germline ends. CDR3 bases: TGTGCCAGCAGTTTTGGGGGCGCGAGGTATTCACCCCTCCACTTT. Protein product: CASSFGGARYSPLHF.

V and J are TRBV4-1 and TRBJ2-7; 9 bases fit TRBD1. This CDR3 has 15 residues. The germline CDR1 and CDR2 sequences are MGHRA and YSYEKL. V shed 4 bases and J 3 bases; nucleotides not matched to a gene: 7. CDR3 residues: CASSRTGTGLYEQYF. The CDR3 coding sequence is TGCGCCAGCAGCCGGACCGGGACAGGGCTCTACGAGCAGTACTTC.

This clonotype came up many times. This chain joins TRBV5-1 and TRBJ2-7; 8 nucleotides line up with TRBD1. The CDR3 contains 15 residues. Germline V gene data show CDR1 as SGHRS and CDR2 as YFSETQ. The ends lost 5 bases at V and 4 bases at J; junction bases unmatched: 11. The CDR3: CASRFGQGEGYEQYF. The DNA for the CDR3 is TGCGCCAGCAGATTTGGACAGGGTGAAGGATACGAGCAGTACTTC.

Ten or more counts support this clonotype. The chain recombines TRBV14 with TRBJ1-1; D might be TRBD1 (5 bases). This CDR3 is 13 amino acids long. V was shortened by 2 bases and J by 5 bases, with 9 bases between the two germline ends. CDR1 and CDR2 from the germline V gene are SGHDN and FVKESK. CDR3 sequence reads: CASSQQRGTEAFF. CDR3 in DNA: TGTGCCAGCAGCCAACAAAGGGGTACTGAAGCTTTCTTT.

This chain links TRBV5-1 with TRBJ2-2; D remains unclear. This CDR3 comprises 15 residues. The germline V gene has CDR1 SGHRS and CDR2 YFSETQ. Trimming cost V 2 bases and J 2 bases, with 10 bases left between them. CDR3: CASSFDGVNTGELFF. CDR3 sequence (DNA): TGCGCCAGCAGCTTCGACGGAGTAAACACCGGGGAGCTGTTTTTT.

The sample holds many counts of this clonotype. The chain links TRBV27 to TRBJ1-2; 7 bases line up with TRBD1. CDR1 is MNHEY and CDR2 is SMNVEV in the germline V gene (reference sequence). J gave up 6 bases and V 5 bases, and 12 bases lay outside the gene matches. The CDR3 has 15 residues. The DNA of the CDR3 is TGTGCCAGCAGTCCGAGCTTGACAGGGTGGGATGGCTACACCTTC. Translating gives CASSPSLTGWDGYTF.

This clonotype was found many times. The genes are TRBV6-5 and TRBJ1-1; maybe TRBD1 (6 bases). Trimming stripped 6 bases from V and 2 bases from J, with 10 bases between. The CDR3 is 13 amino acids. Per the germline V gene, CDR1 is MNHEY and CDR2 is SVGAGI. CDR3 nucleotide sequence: TGTGCCAGCAGCCGGGGACATAACACTGAAGCTTTCTTT. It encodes CASSRGHNTEAFF.

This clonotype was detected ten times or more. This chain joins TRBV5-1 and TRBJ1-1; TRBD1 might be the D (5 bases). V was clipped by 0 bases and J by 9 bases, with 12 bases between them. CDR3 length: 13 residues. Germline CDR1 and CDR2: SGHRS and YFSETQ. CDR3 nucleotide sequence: TGCGCCAGCAGCTTGGAGATGGGGCGGCAAGCTTTCTTT. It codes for CASSLEMGRQAFF.

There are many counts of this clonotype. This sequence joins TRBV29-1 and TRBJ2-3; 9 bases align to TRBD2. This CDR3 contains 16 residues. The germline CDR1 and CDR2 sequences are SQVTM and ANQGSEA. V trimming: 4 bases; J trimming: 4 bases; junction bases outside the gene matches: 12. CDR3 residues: CSVVSGGGVIADTQYF. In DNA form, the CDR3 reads TGCAGCGTTGTGTCGGGCGGGGGGGTTATCGCAGATACGCAGTATTTT.

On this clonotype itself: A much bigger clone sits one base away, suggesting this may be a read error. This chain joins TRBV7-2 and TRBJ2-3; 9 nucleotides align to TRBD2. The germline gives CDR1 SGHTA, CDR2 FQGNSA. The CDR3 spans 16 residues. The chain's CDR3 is CASSPRGSGSTDTQSF. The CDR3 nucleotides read TGTGCCAGCAGCCCCCGGGGTAGCGGGAGCACAGATACGCAGTCTTTT.